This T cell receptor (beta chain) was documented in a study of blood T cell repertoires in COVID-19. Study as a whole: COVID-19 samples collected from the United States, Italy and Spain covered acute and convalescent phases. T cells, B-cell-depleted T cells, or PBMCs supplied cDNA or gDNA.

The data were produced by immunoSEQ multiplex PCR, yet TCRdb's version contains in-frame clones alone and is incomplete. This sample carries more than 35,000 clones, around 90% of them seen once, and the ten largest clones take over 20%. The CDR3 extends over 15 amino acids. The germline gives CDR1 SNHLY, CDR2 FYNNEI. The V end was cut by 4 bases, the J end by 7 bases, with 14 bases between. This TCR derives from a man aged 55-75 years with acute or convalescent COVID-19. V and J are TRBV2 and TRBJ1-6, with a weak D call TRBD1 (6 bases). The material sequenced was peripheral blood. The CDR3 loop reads CASSVMSGDNSPLHF. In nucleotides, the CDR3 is TGTGCCAGCAGTGTGATGTCAGGGGACAATTCACCCCTCCACTTT.